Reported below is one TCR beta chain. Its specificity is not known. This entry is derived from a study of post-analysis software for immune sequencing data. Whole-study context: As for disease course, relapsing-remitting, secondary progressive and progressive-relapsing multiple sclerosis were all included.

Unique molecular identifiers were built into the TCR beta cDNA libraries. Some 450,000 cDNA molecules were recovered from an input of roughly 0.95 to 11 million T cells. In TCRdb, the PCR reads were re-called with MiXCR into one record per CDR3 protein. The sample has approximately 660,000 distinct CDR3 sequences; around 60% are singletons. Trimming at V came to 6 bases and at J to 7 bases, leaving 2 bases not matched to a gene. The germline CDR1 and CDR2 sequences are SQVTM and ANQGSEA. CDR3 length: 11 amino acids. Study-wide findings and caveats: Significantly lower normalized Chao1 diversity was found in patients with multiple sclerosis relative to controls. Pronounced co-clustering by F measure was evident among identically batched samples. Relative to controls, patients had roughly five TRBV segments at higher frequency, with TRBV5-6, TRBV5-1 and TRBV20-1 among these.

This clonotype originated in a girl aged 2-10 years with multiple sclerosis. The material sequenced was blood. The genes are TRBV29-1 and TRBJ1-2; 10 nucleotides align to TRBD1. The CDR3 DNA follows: TGCAGCGTCGACAGGGGGCCTGGCTACACCTTC. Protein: CSVDRGPGYTF. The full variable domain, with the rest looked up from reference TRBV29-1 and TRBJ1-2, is SAVISQKPSRDICQRGTSLTIQCQVDSQVTMMFWYRQQPGQSLTLIATANQGSEATYESGFVIDKFPISRPNLTFSTLTVSNMSPEDSSIYLCSVDRGPGYTFGSGTRLTVV.